The 23 T cell receptor beta chains below all came from one sample that was sequenced in a study of metastatic and nonmetastatic thyroid tumors. TCRdb reassembled clones from the PCR reads with MiXCR. The data hold about 33,000 clones, with under 14% observed a single time. Prior to thyroid surgery, none of the patients had received any treatment. Material: blood. The receptors derive from a female donor with papillary thyroid cancer or a benign thyroid nodule (not recorded which). Some clones in this sample may be carry-over from other donors' samples.

This clone came up a few times. Written as DNA, the CDR3 is TGTGCCAGCAGTGAAGTGGGGCAGGGACAGGGTCACGATACGCAGTATTTT. Encoded protein: CASSEVGQGQGHDTQYF. The chain recombines TRBV6-1 with TRBJ2-3; TRBD1 matches 9 bases. Trimming at V came to 1 base and at J to 6 bases, leaving 11 bases not matched to a gene. The CDR3 contains 17 residues. CDR1 is MNHNS, CDR2 SASEGT, per germline.

The V and J genes are TRBV6-1 and TRBJ1-2; maybe TRBD1 (6 bases). Per germline, CDR1 MNHNS and CDR2 SASEGT. The CDR3 is made up of 13 amino acids. Trimming stripped 6 bases from V and 10 bases from J, with 18 bases between. CDR3: CASRSVQGTVYTF. CDR3 DNA: TGTGCCAGCAGATCCGTACAGGGCACTGTCTACACCTTC.

Details on this clone: Distinct nucleotide sequences in the sample also encode this CDR3. This chain uses TRBV28 with TRBJ1-5; D possibly corresponds to TRBD1 (5 bases). Trimming left V 2 bases short and J 1 base short, with 15 bases between. The CDR3 loop spans 17 amino acids. Germline CDR1 reads MDHEN; CDR2 reads SYDVKM. The CDR3, as DNA: TGTGCCAGCAGTTTACGGGGCCTTAGAACCAGCAATCAGCCCCAGCATTTT. This translates into CASSLRGLRTSNQPQHF.

This clone was detected ten times or more. The chain combines TRBV6-1 with TRBJ1-5; no definite D call. Looked up from germline, CDR1 is MNHNS and CDR2 is SASEGT. V lost 5 bases, J lost 9 bases, and 14 bases lay in between. The CDR3 extends over 13 amino acids. The CDR3 loop reads CASSPGPKGPQHF. CDR3 nucleotide sequence: TGTGCCAGCAGTCCCGGCCCTAAGGGGCCCCAGCATTTT.

This clone has a handful of counts. The chain employs TRBV6-4 and TRBJ1-1; TRBD1 matches at 7 bases. The J segment lost 0 bases and the V segment lost 3 bases, leaving 10 bases of the junction unmatched. The CDR3 contains 17 residues. Germline V gene sequence: CDR1 MRHNA, CDR2 SNTAGT. CDR3 DNA sequence: TGTGCCAGCAGTGAAAAGGGGGCGGACAAAATGAACACTGAAGCTTTCTTT. This gives the protein CASSEKGADKMNTEAFF.

There are many counts of this clone. The chain couples TRBV5-1 to TRBJ2-2; TRBD2 matches 10 bases. J lost 4 bases, V lost 4 bases, and 4 bases had no gene match. The V gene's germline CDR1 is SGHRS and CDR2 YFSETQ. CDR3 length equals 15 residues. The CDR3 DNA follows: TGCGCCAGCAGCCAGAGCGGGAGGGGCACCGGGGAGCTGTTTTTT. Its protein product is CASSQSGRGTGELFF.

This clone appeared many times. The V and J genes are TRBV7-8 and TRBJ2-1; TRBD2 is a possible D gene (6 bases). Trimming removed 1 base from V and 3 bases from J, with 13 bases in between. The germline V gene has CDR1 SGHVS and CDR2 FQNEAQ. The CDR3 covers 16 residues. The CDR3 coding sequence is TGTGCCAGCAGCTTAGTTTTCGGCGGGATCTACAATGAGCAGTTCTTC. It encodes CASSLVFGGIYNEQFF.

This clone occurred many times. The chain employs TRBV19 and TRBJ2-7; 10 positions agree with TRBD1. Germline CDR1 LNHDA, CDR2 SQIVND (reference sequence). The trim removed 1 base at V and 5 bases at J, leaving 8 bases unmatched. The CDR3 extends over 16 amino acids. In DNA form, the CDR3 reads TGTGCCAGTAGTATAGGTGAGGACAGGGGGTTCCACGAGCAGTACTTC. It is translated as CASSIGEDRGFHEQYF. Full variable domain (missing parts from reference TRBV19 and TRBJ2-7): DGGITQSPKYLFRKEGQNVTLSCEQNLNHDAMYWYRQDPGQGLRLIYYSQIVNDFQKGDIAEGYSVSREKKESFPLTVTSAQKNPTAFYLCASSIGEDRGFHEQYFGPGTRLTVT.

The rearrangement links TRBV6-1 to TRBJ2-7, with D possibly matching TRBD2 (6 bases). Deletions cut 7 bases from V and 7 bases from J, with 11 bases between. The CDR3 has 11 amino acids. In germline, CDR1 is MNHNS, CDR2 SASEGT. Here the CDR3 reads CASTGGREQYF. CDR3 nucleotide sequence: TGTGCCAGCACTGGGGGGAGAGAGCAGTACTTC.

This clone was detected many times. V and J are TRBV24-1 and TRBJ1-1, with D tentatively TRBD1 (5 bases). The germline gives CDR1 KGHDR, CDR2 SFDVKD. The length of the CDR3 is 14 residues. V lost 0 bases and J 1 base, leaving 5 bases between the germline ends. Here the CDR3 DNA reads TGTGCCACCAGTGATTTGCAGGGGAACACTGAAGCTTTCTTT. Its translation: CATSDLQGNTEAFF.

This clone was detected many times. The chain carries TRBV4-3 and TRBJ1-3; TRBD1 is a possible D gene (5 bases). With 1 base removed from V and 3 bases from J, the gap between germline ends came to 13 bases. The CDR3 contains 16 residues. From germline, CDR1 is LGHNA and CDR2 YSLEER. CDR3 DNA: TGCGCCAGCAGCCAAGTGGGGACTGCGGGTGGAAACACCATATATTTT. Amino acid sequence: CASSQVGTAGGNTIYF.

This clone was recorded many times. The chain recombines TRBV7-2 with TRBJ2-2; TRBD2 is a possible D gene (6 bases). The CDR3 sequence is 14 residues long. Trimming left V 6 bases short and J 4 bases short, with 12 bases between. Looked up from germline, CDR1 is SGHTA and CDR2 is FQGNSA. The CDR3: CASSPDYGTGELFF. CDR3 DNA: TGTGCCAGCAGTCCGGACTATGGCACCGGGGAGCTGTTTTTT.

The chain links TRBV20-1 to TRBJ1-2, with 10 bases that match TRBD1. Trimming took 0 bases from V and 6 from J; bases not matched to a gene: 4. This CDR3 region has 14 residues. The germline CDR1 and CDR2 sequences are DFQATT and SNEGSKA (reference sequence). CDR3 region: CSARDLGQGDGYTF. CDR3 DNA: TGCAGTGCTAGAGATCTAGGACAGGGGGATGGCTACACCTTC.

The rearrangement links TRBV15 to TRBJ2-2; no firm D call. V was shortened by 5 bases and J by 7 bases, with 11 bases between the two germline ends. The CDR3 spans 13 residues. Germline values: CDR1 LNHNV, CDR2 YYDKDF (reference sequence). The CDR3 reads CATSGILNGELFF. As DNA, the CDR3 is TGTGCCACCAGCGGGATATTAAACGGGGAGCTGTTTTTT.

The chain uses TRBV9 and TRBJ2-2; D is uncertain. CDR3 length equals 14 residues. Trimming removed 0 bases at V and 5 bases at J, with 8 bases between. CDR1 and CDR2 from the germline V gene are SGDLS and YYNGEE. The chain's CDR3 is CASSVELKTGELFF. The CDR3 DNA reads TGTGCCAGCAGCGTAGAACTGAAGACCGGGGAGCTGTTTTTT.

This clone was seen repeatedly, ten times or more. The V gene is TRBV7-2, the J gene TRBJ1-6; D may be TRBD1 (6 bases). Deletions cut 1 base from V and 10 bases from J, with 14 bases between. The germline V gene has CDR1 SGHTA and CDR2 FQGNSA. The CDR3 is 15 residues long. CDR3 loop: CASSLVPAGESPLHF. The DNA of the CDR3 is TGTGCCAGCAGCTTAGTCCCGGCAGGGGAGTCACCCCTCCACTTT.

At least ten counts were recorded for this clone. The chain links TRBV19 to TRBJ1-1, with D maybe TRBD1 (6 bases). This CDR3 has 15 residues. Germline values: CDR1 LNHDA, CDR2 SQIVND (reference sequence). The V gene lost 4 bases and the J gene lost 0 bases, with 12 bases spanning the gap. CDR3 amino acids: CASSTARTVNTEAFF. CDR3 DNA: TGTGCCAGTAGTACCGCCAGGACAGTGAACACTGAAGCTTTCTTT. Looking up the rest from reference TRBV19 and TRBJ1-1 gives the full variable domain: DGGITQSPKYLFRKEGQNVTLSCEQNLNHDAMYWYRQDPGQGLRLIYYSQIVNDFQKGDIAEGYSVSREKKESFPLTVTSAQKNPTAFYLCASSTARTVNTEAFFGQGTRLTVV.

V and J are TRBV11-2 and TRBJ1-5; D call uncertain. Looked up from germline, CDR1 is SGHAT and CDR2 is FQNNGV. Between the trimmed V and J ends, which lost 3 bases and 6 bases, there was a span of 24 bases. This CDR3 has 18 residues. The CDR3 is CASSFRQEKLMGGQPQHF. The CDR3 DNA reads TGTGCCAGCAGCTTTCGGCAGGAAAAACTTATGGGTGGTCAGCCCCAGCATTTT.

Ten or more counts support this clone. V gene TRBV20-1 combines with J gene TRBJ1-1; D remains ambiguous. Germline V gene sequence: CDR1 DFQATT, CDR2 SNEGSKA (reference sequence). Trimming left V 6 bases short and J 3 bases short, with 2 bases between. The CDR3 is 9 residues long. CDR3 sequence (DNA): TGCAGTGCCGACACTGAAGCTTTCTTT. It encodes CSADTEAFF.

This chain links TRBV3-1 with TRBJ2-7, with D tentatively TRBD1 (5 bases). The CDR3 has 15 residues. The V gene's germline CDR1 is LGHDT and CDR2 YNNKEL (reference sequence). The CDR3 spells CPSSHKYDRSYEQYV. CDR3 coding DNA: TGTCCCAGCAGCCATAAGTATGACAGAAGCTACGAGCAGTACGTC.

The chain employs TRBV6-2 or TRBV6-3 and TRBJ1-2, with a tentative D call TRBD1 (5 bases). CDR1 and CDR2 (germline): MNHEY, SVGEGT. This CDR3 is 12 amino acids long. The CDR3 loop reads CTISDRSYGYTF. CDR3 nucleotides: TGTACCATCAGCGACAGATCCTATGGCTACACCTTC.

In this sample, this clone turned up a few times. A much larger clonotype is one base distant, so this may be a read error. Likely a read error: the CDR3 ends without its conserved phenylalanine or tryptophan. This sequence joins TRBV4-2 and TRBJ2-1, with 13 positions matching TRBD2. In germline, CDR1 is LGHNA, CDR2 YNFKEQ. This CDR3 has 19 residues. The J segment lost 7 bases and the V segment lost 1 base, leaving 13 bases of the junction unmatched. CDR3 nucleotide sequence: TGTGCCAGCAGCCAAGGGGGCCAACTAGCGGGAGGGCCAGGGAATGAGCAGTTCCTC. Its protein product is CASSQGGQLAGGPGNEQFL.

This clone was recorded many times. The rearrangement links TRBV20-1 to TRBJ1-2, with 8 bases that match TRBD1. Germline V gives CDR1 DFQATT, CDR2 SNEGSKA (reference sequence). Germline trimming cut 5 bases from V and 1 base from J; bases unmatched to any gene: 6. This CDR3 contains 14 residues. In DNA form, the CDR3 reads TGCAGTGCTCCCGGACAGGGTTATAACTATGGCTACACCTTC. Protein: CSAPGQGYNYGYTF.